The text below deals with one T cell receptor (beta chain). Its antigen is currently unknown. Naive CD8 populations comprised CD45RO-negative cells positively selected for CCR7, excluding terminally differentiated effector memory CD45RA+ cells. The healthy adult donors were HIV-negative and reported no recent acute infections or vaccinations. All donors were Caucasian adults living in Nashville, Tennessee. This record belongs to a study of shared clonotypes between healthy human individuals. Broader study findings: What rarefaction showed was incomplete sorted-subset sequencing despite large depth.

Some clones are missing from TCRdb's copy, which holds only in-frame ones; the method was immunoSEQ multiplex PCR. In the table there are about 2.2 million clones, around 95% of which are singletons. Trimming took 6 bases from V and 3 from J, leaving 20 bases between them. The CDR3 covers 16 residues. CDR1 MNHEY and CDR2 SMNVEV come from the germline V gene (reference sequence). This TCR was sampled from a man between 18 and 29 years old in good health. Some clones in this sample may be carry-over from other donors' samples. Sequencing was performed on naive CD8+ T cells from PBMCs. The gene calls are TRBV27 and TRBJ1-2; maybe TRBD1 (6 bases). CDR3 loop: CASRSPSTGRYYGYTF. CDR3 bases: TGTGCCAGCAGATCCCCCTCAACAGGGCGCTACTATGGCTACACCTTC.